Below are 32 T cell receptor beta chains sequenced from a single sample in a study of shared clonotypes between healthy human individuals. This table comes from immunoSEQ multiplex PCR, and its TCRdb copy is limited to in-frame clones, with some not included. The sample carries 1,500,000 or so clones, roughly 96% recorded once. Specimen: naive CD4+ T cells sorted from blood. Subset indicated: CD45RA+ positively selected. Every receptor here comes from a man aged 30-40 years in good health.

The chain is built from TRBV11-2 and TRBJ1-3; D gene unclear. V was clipped by 1 base and J by 4 bases, with 14 bases between them. The CDR3 loop spans 16 amino acids. The germline gives CDR1 SGHAT, CDR2 FQNNGV. CDR3 coding DNA: TGTGCCAGCAGCTTAGGGGAGGGATTGCGGGGAAACACCATATATTTT. It translates to CASSLGEGLRGNTIYF.

The rearrangement uses TRBV5-1 and TRBJ2-7; D possibly uses TRBD1 or TRBD2 (6 bases each). The CDR3 consists of 15 residues. Germline values: CDR1 SGHRS, CDR2 YFSETQ. Trimming removed 1 base at V and 2 bases at J, with 13 bases between. The CDR3 spells CASSLKGGHPYEQYF. Written as DNA, the CDR3 is TGCGCCAGCAGCTTGAAGGGGGGCCATCCCTACGAGCAGTACTTC.

DNA of the CDR3: TGTGCCAGCAGTTGGGGACGCCGGGAACCTTTTTATGGCTACACCTTC. Translated: CASSWGRREPFYGYTF. The chain recombines TRBV5-6 with TRBJ1-2; tentatively, D is TRBD1 (5 bases). Per the germline V gene, CDR1 is SGHDT and CDR2 is YYEEEE. V was trimmed by 5 bases and J by 5 bases, leaving 22 bases between them. The CDR3 contains 16 residues. Supplemented by reference TRBV5-6 and TRBJ1-2, the full variable domain reads DAGVTQSPTHLIKTRGQQVTLRCSPKSGHDTVSWYQQALGQGPQFIFQYYEEEERQRGNFPDRFSGHQFPNYSSELNVNALLLGDSALYLCASSWGRREPFYGYTFGSGTRLTVV.

V and J are TRBV19 and TRBJ2-7, with D possibly being TRBD1 (6 bases). This CDR3 has 15 residues. In germline, CDR1 is LNHDA, CDR2 SQIVND (reference sequence). V was shortened by 1 base and J by 0 bases, with 10 bases between the two germline ends. In DNA form, the CDR3 reads TGTGCCAGTAGTATAGGTCCAGGGGACTCCTACGAGCAGTACTTC. Its translation: CASSIGPGDSYEQYF.

This clone was recorded only once. CDR3 residues: CASISSSGYTF. The CDR3 DNA reads as TGTGCCAGCATATCGAGTAGCGGCTACACCTTC. J is TRBJ1-2 and V is TRBV7-9; D remains ambiguous. V gave up 7 bases and J gave up 8 bases, with 11 bases separating them. The CDR3 is 11 residues long. Looked up from germline, CDR1 is SEHNR and CDR2 is FQNEAQ (reference sequence).

This CDR3 reads CASRPGTGLEAFF. The CDR3 nucleotides read TGTGCCAGCAGACCCGGGACAGGGCTTGAAGCTTTCTTT. This sequence joins TRBV25-1 and TRBJ1-1; 9 bases align to TRBD1. V shed 6 bases, J shed 7 bases, and the junction held 6 bases outside the gene matches. The CDR3 loop spans 13 amino acids. CDR1 MGHDK and CDR2 SYGVNS come from the germline V gene.

V usage is TRBV7-9 and J usage is TRBJ2-7, with TRBD2 identical over 13 bases. CDR1 is SEHNR and CDR2 is FQNEAQ in the germline V gene (reference sequence). This CDR3 is 16 amino acids long. Trimming cost V 5 bases and J 4 bases; bases outside gene matches: 8. The DNA of the CDR3 is TGTGCCAGCAGCAAGCTCACTAGCGGGAGGGGGTACGAGCAGTACTTC. This encodes CASSKLTSGRGYEQYF.

This chain uses TRBV5-5 with TRBJ2-1, with D unresolved. With 2 bases removed from V and 0 bases from J, the gap between germline ends came to 6 bases. This CDR3 has 14 residues. Germline-derived CDR1 and CDR2 are SGHKS and YYEKEE (reference sequence). CDR3 nucleotide sequence: TGTGCCAGCAGCTTAACTTTCTCCTACAATGAGCAGTTCTTC. It yields the protein CASSLTFSYNEQFF.

The V and J genes are TRBV18 and TRBJ1-6, with 7 nucleotides matching TRBD1. J gave up 8 bases and V 4 bases, and 8 bases lay outside the gene matches. Germline V gene data show CDR1 as KGHSH and CDR2 as LQKENI. The CDR3 spans 15 residues. The CDR3, as DNA: TGTGCCAGCTCACAGCAGGGGGTAGGAGATTCACCCCTCCACTTT. The encoded protein is CASSQQGVGDSPLHF.

This clone is a singleton in its sample. CDR3 sequence (DNA): TGTGCCAGCAGCACCCGGACGGACAATGAGCAGTTCTTC. Encoded protein: CASSTRTDNEQFF. The chain links TRBV9 to TRBJ2-1, with D hard to call. CDR1 is SGDLS, CDR2 YYNGEE, per germline. The CDR3 has 13 amino acids. V was pared by 4 bases and J by 5 bases, with 10 bases between.

The chain couples TRBV20-1 to TRBJ2-7; D not resolved. Per germline, CDR1 DFQATT and CDR2 SNEGSKA (reference sequence). V lost 0 bases and J lost 9, with 9 bases in between. The CDR3 loop spans 11 amino acids. This chain's CDR3 is CSARDFERQYF. The CDR3 nucleotides are TGCAGTGCTAGAGATTTCGAGCGGCAGTACTTC.

The chain carries TRBV2 and TRBJ1-2, with TRBD1 matching over 9 bases. This CDR3 comprises 15 residues. V dropped 11 bases and J dropped 2; count of bases not matched to a gene: 12. Germline V gives CDR1 SNHLY, CDR2 FYNNEI. CDR3 sequence (DNA): TGTGCCTGCTCGTCGTGGGACAGGGCGAACTATGGCTACACCTTC. Amino acid sequence: CACSSWDRANYGYTF.

This clone was counted once. J is TRBJ1-1 and V is TRBV7-2; D is ambiguous. V dropped 5 bases and J dropped 4 bases, with 11 bases sitting between them. Per germline, CDR1 SGHTA and CDR2 FQGNSA. The CDR3 spans 13 residues. CDR3 amino acids: CASSPHVSTEAFF. The CDR3 nucleotides read TGTGCCAGCAGCCCGCACGTAAGCACTGAAGCTTTCTTT.

This clone has only one observation. J is TRBJ1-4 and V is TRBV7-9; 8 bases line up with TRBD1. The CDR3 has 15 residues. Germline V gene data show CDR1 as SEHNR and CDR2 as FQNEAQ (reference sequence). Unmatched junction bases numbered 8, after V lost 5 bases and J lost 6 bases. The DNA of the CDR3 is TGTGCCAGCAGCGCTTACGGGACAGGTGATGAAAAACTGTTTTTT. Its translation is CASSAYGTGDEKLFF.

The chain uses TRBV7-3 and TRBJ2-1; D uncertain. Germline V CDR1 and CDR2: SGHTA, FQGTGA. The CDR3 covers 13 residues. Trimming removed 3 bases at V and 2 bases at J, with 5 bases between. The CDR3 loop is CASSFDTYNEQFF. The CDR3 coding sequence is TGTGCCAGCAGCTTCGACACCTACAATGAGCAGTTCTTC.

The chain is built from TRBV7-8 and TRBJ2-5; weak D call: TRBD2 (5 bases). CDR1 and CDR2 (germline): SGHVS, FQNEAQ. Deletions cut 5 bases from V and 2 bases from J, with 18 bases between. This CDR3 is built from 16 residues. The CDR3 sequence is CASSRTRNLRQETQYF. In nucleotides, the CDR3 is TGTGCCAGCAGCCGTACTAGGAACCTCCGGCAAGAGACCCAGTACTTC.

The rearrangement links TRBV27 to TRBJ2-7; TRBD1 aligns across 9 bases. Trimming removed 6 bases from V and 7 bases from J; junction bases left unmatched: 10. The CDR3 extends over 14 amino acids. Germline V gene lookup returns CDR1 MNHEY and CDR2 SMNVEV (reference sequence). CDR3 DNA: TGTGCCAGCAGCCGTGGAGGGACAGGGCAAGAGCAGTACTTC. It translates to CASSRGGTGQEQYF.

The chain combines TRBV30 with TRBJ1-2, with TRBD1 matching 9 bases. In germline, CDR1 is GTSNPN, CDR2 SVGIG (reference sequence). The CDR3 loop spans 13 amino acids. The trim removed 4 bases at V and 6 bases at J, leaving 6 bases unmatched. The CDR3 sequence: CAWNPGQGNGYTF. CDR3 DNA: TGTGCCTGGAATCCGGGACAGGGAAATGGCTACACCTTC.

The chain has TRBV2 and TRBJ2-2; 14 bases agree with TRBD2. The CDR3 covers 18 residues. Germline values: CDR1 SNHLY, CDR2 FYNNEI. The V segment lost 4 bases and the J segment 0 bases; nucleotides outside the gene matches: 4. In DNA, the CDR3 is TGTGCCAGCAGTGCGAGACTAGCGGGAGGGACGAACACCGGGGAGCTGTTTTTT. Its protein is CASSARLAGGTNTGELFF.

The J gene is TRBJ2-1, the V gene TRBV10-2; 13 nucleotides agree with TRBD2. The CDR3 spans 13 residues. CDR1 is WSHSY and CDR2 is SAAADI in the germline V gene. Losses at the gene ends were 7 bases for V and 8 bases for J; bases not matched to a gene: 2. CDR3 loop: CASTGLAGDEQFF. In DNA, the CDR3 is TGCGCCAGCACAGGACTAGCGGGGGATGAGCAGTTCTTC.

The chain carries TRBV28 and TRBJ2-1; D may be TRBD2 (6 bases). The CDR3 length is 14 residues. Trimming cost V 7 bases and J 1 base, with 11 bases left between them. Germline V gene lookup returns CDR1 MDHEN and CDR2 SYDVKM. The CDR3 DNA follows: TGTGCCAGCACCACTAGCCTTTCCTACAATGAGCAGTTCTTC. As protein: CASTTSLSYNEQFF.

The chain employs TRBV28 and TRBJ2-7, with 7 nucleotides matching TRBD1. CDR3 length: 14 residues. The trim removed 8 bases at V and 2 bases at J, leaving 9 bases unmatched. CDR1 and CDR2 (germline): MDHEN, SYDVKM. CDR3 DNA: TGTGCCAGCGATGAAGAGGGGGCAACCTACGAGCAGTACTTC. Its protein is CASDEEGATYEQYF.

This chain links TRBV7-2 with TRBJ2-3; 10 positions match TRBD1. Germline V CDR1 and CDR2: SGHTA, FQGNSA. V lost 1 base to trimming and J lost 3 bases; unmatched junction nucleotides: 4. This CDR3 has 16 residues. CDR3 nucleotide sequence: TGTGCCAGCAGCTTAGTGGGGACAGGGGCTACAGATACGCAGTATTTT. This translates into CASSLVGTGATDTQYF.

CDR3 sequence reads: CASSPNTGLFNEQFF. The CDR3 DNA sequence: TGTGCCAGCAGCCCGAATACGGGACTATTCAATGAGCAGTTCTTC. This chain connects TRBV9 to TRBJ2-1, with 7 nucleotides matching TRBD2. Germline V lookup: CDR1 SGDLS, CDR2 YYNGEE. V lost 4 bases to trimming and J lost 6 bases; unmatched junction nucleotides: 10. CDR3 length equals 15 residues.

The rearrangement joins TRBV7-8 to TRBJ1-5; D unclear. V was trimmed by 2 bases and J by 9 bases, leaving 26 bases between them. Germline CDR1 is SGHVS and CDR2 is FQNEAQ. The CDR3 sequence is 18 residues long. The CDR3 DNA reads TGTGCCAGCAGCTTAATCGGAACCCGACTCTTAGCCCCTTCGCCCCAGCATTTT. Its protein product is CASSLIGTRLLAPSPQHF.

This chain joins TRBV5-1 and TRBJ2-5; the match to TRBD2 covers 11 bases. Trimming at V came to 3 bases and at J to 1 base, leaving 14 bases not matched to a gene. Per the germline V gene, CDR1 is SGHRS and CDR2 is YFSETQ. CDR3 size: 19 residues. The CDR3 here is CASSSLTLAGDGAQETQYF. The CDR3, as DNA: TGCGCCAGCAGCTCGTTGACACTAGCGGGAGATGGGGCCCAAGAGACCCAGTACTTC.

This chain links TRBV9 with TRBJ2-1, with a tentative D call TRBD2 (6 bases). Germline V CDR1 and CDR2: SGDLS, YYNGEE. Trimming removed 4 bases from V and 4 bases from J, with 15 bases in between. This CDR3 spans 15 amino acids. CDR3 protein: CASSPRERLYNEQFF. The CDR3 bases are TGTGCCAGCAGCCCCCGGGAGCGGCTTTACAATGAGCAGTTCTTC.

The chain carries TRBV6-1 and TRBJ2-7; D gene uncertain. The CDR3 totals 12 residues. Trimming left V 2 bases short and J 5 bases short, with 7 bases between. Germline loops: CDR1 MNHNS, CDR2 SASEGT. In DNA form, the CDR3 reads TGTGCCAGCAGTGAAAGAGAACACGAGCAGTACTTC. Amino acid sequence: CASSEREHEQYF.

The chain combines TRBV27 with TRBJ1-5, with TRBD1 identical over 7 bases. The CDR3 sequence is 18 residues long. V lost 2 bases and J lost 1; bases outside the gene matches: 11. Germline CDR1 MNHEY, CDR2 SMNVEV (reference sequence). CDR3 in amino acids: CASSLDITGEVSNQPQHF. The CDR3 DNA follows: TGTGCCAGCAGTTTAGACATTACAGGGGAAGTAAGCAATCAGCCCCAGCATTTT.

In its sample, this clone was seen a few times. V usage is TRBV13 and J usage is TRBJ2-7; 7 bases are a match to TRBD1. Trimming took 5 bases from V and 6 from J; bases not matched to a gene: 10. CDR3 size: 14 residues. Germline CDR1 and CDR2: PRHDT and FYEKMQ (reference sequence). CDR3 coding DNA: TGTGCCAGCAGCCCTCGACAGGGAACGCTCGAGCAGTACTTC. It translates to CASSPRQGTLEQYF. The variable domain in full, completed from reference TRBV13 and TRBJ2-7, reads AAGVIQSPRHLIKEKRETATLKCYPIPRHDTVYWYQQGPGQDPQFLISFYEKMQSDKGSIPDRFSAQQFSDYHSELNMSSLELGDSALYFCASSPRQGTLEQYFGPGTRLTVT.

The CDR3 nucleotides read TGTGCCAGCAGTACCTGGACTAGCGGGATTGAGACCCAGTACTTC. Protein product: CASSTWTSGIETQYF. This chain links TRBV6-5 with TRBJ2-5, with 12 bases that match TRBD2. The CDR3 has 15 amino acids. Per the germline V gene, CDR1 is MNHEY and CDR2 is SVGAGI. V shed 5 bases, J shed 5 bases, and the junction held 6 bases outside the gene matches.

The rearrangement links TRBV28 to TRBJ2-7; D is possibly TRBD1 (5 bases). From germline, CDR1 is MDHEN and CDR2 SYDVKM. The germline V and J ends were trimmed by 6 bases and 7 bases, with 16 bases remaining between them. This CDR3 has 13 amino acids. CDR3 sequence: CASSQTAGKEQYF. CDR3 nucleotides: TGTGCCAGCAGCCAGACGGCAGGGAAAGAGCAGTACTTC. The full variable domain, completed using reference TRBV28 and TRBJ2-7, is DVKVTQSSRYLVKRTGEKVFLECVQDMDHENMFWYRQDPGLGLRLIYFSYDVKMKEKGDIPEGYSVSREKKERFSLILESASTNQTSMYLCASSQTAGKEQYFGPGTRLTVT.